This TCR beta chain was found in a study of blood T cell repertoires in COVID-19. Looking at the study overall: COVID-19 samples, acute and convalescent, were from the United States, Italy and Spain. The analysed material was cDNA or gDNA that came from T cells, B-cell-depleted T cells, or PBMCs.

TCRdb keeps only in-frame clones here, not all; method: immunoSEQ multiplex PCR. This table holds tens of thousands of clones, more than 90% found once. The clonotype comes from a man between 60 and 75 years old with acute or convalescent COVID-19. Sample: peripheral blood.

For the CDR3, the DNA is TGTGCCAGCAGTTATCACAGACAGTACCGAGAAGGCTACACCTTC. Amino acids: CASSYHRQYREGYTF. The V gene is TRBV6-5, the J gene TRBJ1-2; a possible D gene is TRBD1 (5 bases). Germline V gene data show CDR1 as MNHEY and CDR2 as SVGAGI. CDR3 size: 15 residues. Trimming shortened V by 3 bases and J by 8 bases, and 19 bases separated the two germline ends.